Below are 15 T cell receptor beta chains sequenced from a single sample in a study of T cell repertoires in cytomegalovirus infection. Which antigens these TCRs recognize remains unknown. TCRdb reanalysed the reads using MiXCR and keeps one entry per CDR3 protein. The sample shows 90,000 to 130,000 distinct CDR3 sequences, over 9% of them seen only once. The specimen sequenced was PBMCs, sequenced either directly or after in vitro stimulation (not recorded which). These receptors all come from a human donor in good health (CMV status not recorded). Some clones in this sample may be carry-over from other donors' samples.

There are many counts of this clonotype. The chain joins TRBV5-5 to TRBJ2-5; possibly TRBD2 for D (6 bases). There are 14 residues in the CDR3. With 3 bases removed from V and 1 base from J, the gap between germline ends came to 10 bases. Germline CDR1 and CDR2: SGHKS and YYEKEE (reference sequence). As DNA, the CDR3 is TGTGCCAGCAGCTACGGGACTTTCCAAGAGACCCAGTACTTC. Its translation is CASSYGTFQETQYF. Supplemented by reference TRBV5-5 and TRBJ2-5, the full variable domain reads DAGVTQSPTHLIKTRGQQVTLRCSPISGHKSVSWYQQVLGQGPQFIFQYYEKEERGRGNFPDRFSARQFPNYSSELNVNALLLGDSALYLCASSYGTFQETQYFGPGTRLLVL.

The chain joins TRBV4-2 to TRBJ1-6; TRBD1 might be the D (5 bases). Germline V CDR1 and CDR2: LGHNA, YNFKEQ. Trimming took 4 bases from V and 1 from J, leaving 14 bases between them. This CDR3 has 17 residues. The CDR3 DNA reads as TGTGCCAGCAGCCGAGAACAGGATAGGTCCTATAATTCACCCCTCCACTTT. Amino acids: CASSREQDRSYNSPLHF.

This chain joins TRBV11-2 and TRBJ2-3; a weak D match, TRBD2 (5 bases). V was trimmed by 8 bases and J by 0 bases, leaving 12 bases between them. The CDR3 totals 14 residues. The V gene's germline CDR1 is SGHAT and CDR2 FQNNGV. The CDR3 DNA reads as TGTGCCAGCGGCAGCGGATTTAGCACAGATACGCAGTATTTT. It encodes CASGSGFSTDTQYF.

This clonotype was seen more than once but under ten times. The chain recombines TRBV20-1 with TRBJ2-3; 7 nucleotides line up with TRBD1. CDR1 DFQATT and CDR2 SNEGSKA come from the germline V gene (reference sequence). J gave up 2 bases and V 0 bases, and 8 bases lay outside the gene matches. There are 16 residues in the CDR3. CDR3 bases: TGCAGTGCTAGAGATGTTGGGGACAGTTACACAGATACGCAGTATTTT. It specifies CSARDVGDSYTDTQYF.

The sample holds many counts of this clonotype. The V and J genes are TRBV7-2 and TRBJ2-3, with 8 bases lining up with TRBD1. The CDR3 extends over 14 amino acids. V was clipped by 3 bases and J by 5 bases; unmatched bases: 4. CDR1 and CDR2 (germline): SGHTA, FQGNSA. The CDR3, as DNA: TGTGCCAGCAGCTTCCCAGGGGGCAGAGATACGCAGTATTTT. Its translation: CASSFPGGRDTQYF.

This clonotype was found a few times. The chain carries TRBV29-1 and TRBJ1-5; 7 bases agree with TRBD1. Germline V gene lookup returns CDR1 SQVTM and CDR2 ANQGSEA. This CDR3 is 13 amino acids long. Unmatched junction bases numbered 7, after V lost 3 bases and J lost 8 bases. The CDR3 sequence: CSVEIGGEEPQHF. CDR3 nucleotide sequence: TGCAGCGTTGAGATAGGGGGCGAGGAGCCCCAGCATTTT. Full variable domain (missing parts from reference TRBV29-1 and TRBJ1-5): SAVISQKPSRDICQRGTSLTIQCQVDSQVTMMFWYRQQPGQSLTLIATANQGSEATYESGFVIDKFPISRPNLTFSTLTVSNMSPEDSSIYLCSVEIGGEEPQHFGDGTRLSIL.

The chain employs TRBV7-9 and TRBJ1-2, with TRBD1 matching 9 bases. The junction had 9 bases not matched to a gene; V was cut back by 5 bases and J by 5 bases. CDR3 length equals 15 residues. Per the germline V gene, CDR1 is SEHNR and CDR2 is FQNEAQ (reference sequence). The CDR3 sequence is CASSPGTGNPYGYTF. CDR3 in DNA: TGTGCCAGCAGCCCCGGGACAGGGAACCCTTATGGCTACACCTTC.

Here the CDR3 reads CASSYGQGQETQYF. In DNA, the CDR3 is TGTGCCAGCAGTTACGGTCAGGGCCAAGAGACCCAGTACTTC. The rearrangement joins TRBV6-6 to TRBJ2-5; a possible D gene is TRBD1 (5 bases). The V end lost 2 bases, the J end lost 1 base, and 8 bases lay between the germline ends. The CDR3 is made up of 14 amino acids. CDR1 MNHNY and CDR2 SVGAGI come from the germline V gene (reference sequence).

The chain uses TRBV3-1 and TRBJ2-7; perhaps TRBD2 as D (6 bases). V was trimmed by 6 bases and J by 6 bases, leaving 15 bases between them. This CDR3 is built from 13 residues. Looked up from germline, CDR1 is LGHDT and CDR2 is YNNKEL (reference sequence). The CDR3 bases are TGTGCCAGCAGAGGGGCCCCGGGGGTCGAGCAGTACTTC. Translated, it gives CASRGAPGVEQYF.

This clonotype has only a few counts. The V and J genes are TRBV19 and TRBJ2-5, with D perhaps TRBD2 (5 bases). Between the trimmed V and J ends, which lost 9 bases and 2 bases, there was a span of 22 bases. Germline V gives CDR1 LNHDA, CDR2 SQIVND (reference sequence). The CDR3 is made up of 16 amino acids. CDR3 amino acids: CASQSLRADQQETQYF. Here the CDR3 DNA reads TGTGCCAGCCAGAGTCTCCGAGCGGACCAACAAGAGACCCAGTACTTC.

This chain connects TRBV18 to TRBJ1-1; D is unclear. The V end was cut by 8 bases, the J end by 4 bases, with 14 bases between. Germline V gene data show CDR1 as KGHSH and CDR2 as LQKENI. CDR3 length equals 13 residues. The CDR3 region has the DNA TGTGCCAGCATAAAGGCAGGCGGCACTGAAGCTTTCTTT. Translated: CASIKAGGTEAFF.

This chain links TRBV30 with TRBJ2-3; 10 bases line up with TRBD2. CDR3 length: 15 amino acids. CDR1 and CDR2 from the germline V gene are GTSNPN and SVGIG (reference sequence). The V segment lost 5 bases and the J segment 0 bases; nucleotides outside the gene matches: 5. CDR3 nucleotide sequence: TGTGCCTGGGGACGACTAGCGGGCAGCACAGATACGCAGTATTTT. Translating it yields CAWGRLAGSTDTQYF.

The sample holds many counts of this clonotype. The rearrangement links TRBV5-4 to TRBJ1-2, with a weak D call TRBD1 (6 bases). Germline-derived CDR1 and CDR2 are SGHNT and YYREEE (reference sequence). Trimming removed 4 bases at V and 1 base at J, with 17 bases between. This CDR3 is built from 16 residues. The CDR3 DNA reads as TGTGCCAGCAGCATGGACAGCGGGGTCCTTAACTATGGCTACACCTTC. This encodes CASSMDSGVLNYGYTF.

The chain has TRBV7-4 and TRBJ2-1, with unresolved D. The germline V gene has CDR1 SGHVT and CDR2 SQSDAQ. V lost 5 bases to trimming and J lost 10 bases, with 18 bases between them. There are 14 residues in the CDR3. The CDR3 DNA reads as TGTGCCAGCAGCCCCAACACTCCAATTGAGGAGCAGTTCTTC. Its translation is CASSPNTPIEEQFF. Combining the CDR3 with reference TRBV7-4 and TRBJ2-1 gives the whole variable domain GAGVSQSPRYKVAKRGRDVALRCDSISGHVTLYWYRQTLGQGSEVLTYSQSDAQRDKSGRPSGRFSAERPERSVSTLKIQRTEQGDSAVYLCASSPNTPIEEQFFGPGTRLTVL.

The chain couples TRBV27 to TRBJ1-6, with D unresolved. Between the trimmed V and J ends, which lost 3 bases and 5 bases, there was a span of 8 bases. There are 14 residues in the CDR3. CDR1 is MNHEY and CDR2 is SMNVEV in the germline V gene (reference sequence). CDR3 protein: CASSFRANNSPLHF. The CDR3 nucleotides read TGTGCCAGCAGTTTTCGGGCCAATAATTCACCCCTCCACTTT.